The T cell receptor (beta chain) under discussion was sequenced for a study of radiotherapy plus CTLA-4 blockade in lung cancer. Looking at the study overall: Disease control was achieved by 31% of patients, and objective responses by 15% to 20%. General observations from the study: Reportedly, early blood T cell clone dynamics best predicted response, with interferon-beta.

To note about this clone: Its specificity is unknown. A junction boundary mismatches the germline segment, possibly from a read error.

Repertoires were generated with immunoSEQ multiplex PCR, while TCRdb's copy carries only in-frame clones and drops some. Counted here are roughly 120,000 clones, 65% to 85% occurring once; the ten biggest clones make up 5% to 5.5%. The CDR3 runs to 16 residues. The germline gives CDR1 SGHNT, CDR2 YYREEE (reference sequence). Sequences were derived from peripheral blood, sampled from a patient treated with radiotherapy plus ipilimumab. The TCR comes from a human donor with non-small cell lung cancer who had a partial response to radiotherapy plus ipilimumab. The rearrangement joins TRBV5-4 to TRBJ1-1, with no clear D. The CDR3 loop is CASSQDWLTLGQEAFF. CDR3 nucleotide sequence: TGCGCCAGCAGCCAAGATTGGCTTACCTTGGGCCAGGAAGCTTTCTTT.